The 8 T cell receptor beta chains given below trace back to one sample, sequenced in a study of glioma-infiltrating T cells after dendritic cell vaccination. Data came from immunoSEQ multiplex PCR; TCRdb stores just in-frame clones and leaves some out. The data contain some 90,000 clones, 75% to 90% of them singletons. Indicated time point: after dendritic cell vaccination, including at tumor progression/relapse. The specimen was blood, collected after dendritic cell vaccination. The receptors derive from a human donor with glioblastoma.

The chain is built from TRBV7-2 and TRBJ1-1; no clear D. The V gene's germline CDR1 is SGHTA and CDR2 FQGNSA. Trimming took 5 bases from V and 2 from J, leaving 15 bases between them. The CDR3 extends over 15 amino acids. CDR3 sequence: CASSPDPGVNTEAFF. The CDR3 bases are TGTGCCAGCAGCCCTGACCCCGGGGTTAACACTGAAGCTTTCTTT. The full variable domain, completed using reference TRBV7-2 and TRBJ1-1, is GAGVSQSPSNKVTEKGKDVELRCDPISGHTALYWYRQSLGQGLEFLIYFQGNSAPDKSGLPSDRFSAERTGGSVSTLTIQRTQQEDSAVYLCASSPDPGVNTEAFFGQGTRLTVV.

V and J are TRBV4-1 and TRBJ2-1; possible D gene TRBD2, 7 bases. The CDR3 extends over 17 amino acids. Trimming left V 3 bases short and J 8 bases short, with 23 bases between. Germline-derived CDR1 and CDR2 are MGHRA and YSYEKL. CDR3 in DNA: TGCGCCAGCAGCCAGCCGGGGGGCGGCCCGGGTTTTGATGAGCAGTTCTTC. This gives the protein CASSQPGGGPGFDEQFF.

This chain links TRBV25-1 with TRBJ1-6; D gene ambiguous. The ends were cut back, 2 bases at V and 7 bases at J, with 12 bases in the middle. This CDR3 has 15 residues. Germline V gene data show CDR1 as MGHDK and CDR2 as SYGVNS. The CDR3 is CASSEDLRRNSPLHF. CDR3 bases: TGTGCCAGCAGTGAAGATCTGCGGAGAAATTCACCCCTCCACTTT.

The chain is built from TRBV7-8 and TRBJ2-2; possible D gene TRBD2, 7 bases. Trimming left V 0 bases short and J 7 bases short, with 18 bases between. CDR1 and CDR2 (germline): SGHVS, FQNEAQ. This CDR3 is 17 amino acids long. CDR3 sequence: CASSLAGGAVQIGELFF. In DNA form, the CDR3 reads TGTGCCAGCAGCTTAGCTGGGGGGGCGGTGCAAATCGGGGAGCTGTTTTTT.

This chain's CDR3 is CASSRTGGALFIYEQYF. The CDR3 DNA sequence: TGCGCCAGCAGCCGGACAGGGGGCGCTCTCTTCATATACGAGCAGTACTTC. The rearrangement joins TRBV5-1 to TRBJ2-7, with 11 positions matching TRBD1. This CDR3 has 17 amino acids. Germline-derived CDR1 and CDR2 are SGHRS and YFSETQ. V was clipped by 4 bases and J by 4 bases; unmatched bases: 13.

As for this clone: The same CDR3 also results from other DNA sequences found in this sample. The genes are TRBV2 and TRBJ1-5, with 10 bases matching TRBD1. The germline V gene has CDR1 SNHLY and CDR2 FYNNEI. The junction had 2 bases not matched to a gene; V was cut back by 4 bases and J by 2 bases. CDR3 length: 15 amino acids. CDR3 DNA sequence: TGTGCCAGCAGTGGAGGGACAGGGGGCAATCAGCCCCAGCATTTT. It encodes CASSGGTGGNQPQHF.

The chain has TRBV5-5 and TRBJ2-3; 8 bases agree with TRBD2. The CDR3 runs to 15 residues. With 4 bases clipped from V and 2 bases from J, the junction kept 6 bases outside the gene matches. Germline-derived CDR1 and CDR2 are SGHKS and YYEKEE (reference sequence). The CDR3: CASSRAGDITDTQYF. The CDR3 DNA is TGTGCCAGCAGCCGAGCGGGAGATATCACAGATACGCAGTATTTT.

This clone was counted many times. This chain uses TRBV5-6 with TRBJ1-3, with 7 bases matching TRBD1. Per germline, CDR1 SGHDT and CDR2 YYEEEE. V dropped 3 bases and J dropped 0; count of bases not matched to a gene: 3. This CDR3 has 15 amino acids. The CDR3 spells CASSSGQVSGNTIYF. The CDR3 bases are TGTGCCAGCAGCTCAGGACAGGTCTCTGGAAACACCATATATTTT.